The subject of this entry is one TCR beta chain. Its matching antigen is unknown. V gave up 8 bases and J gave up 0 bases, with 11 bases separating them. Germline CDR1 MNHNS, CDR2 SASEGT. The CDR3 consists of 14 residues. Primers included in the PCR were 60 Vbeta and 13 Jbeta primers. Measured with immunoSEQ multiplex PCR; TCRdb has only the in-frame clones, and not every one. The sample lists 140,000 to 150,000 clones, around 80% occurring once. This sample is drawn from a study of cytomegalovirus exposure and HLA in healthy donors. General study points: Of the V segments, some could not be distinguished, including TRBV6-2 and TRBV6-3, and were excluded. For cytomegalovirus status, the classifier reportedly gave diagnoses with high specificity and sensitivity.

Sequencing was carried out using PBMCs. The sequence derives from a female donor in good health and CMV-seronegative. V is TRBV6-1 and J is TRBJ2-1, with D unresolved. Here the CDR3 reads CASYLPSSYNEQFF. The CDR3 nucleotides are TGTGCCAGCTACCTTCCGAGCTCCTACAATGAGCAGTTCTTC.